This TCR beta chain was sequenced for a study of T cells of healthy individuals. The CDR3 totals 14 residues. Losses at the gene ends were 3 bases for V and 3 bases for J; bases not matched to a gene: 8. Germline V gives CDR1 DFQATT, CDR2 SNEGSKA (reference sequence). TCRdb reprocessed the 5' RACE reads via MiXCR and lists one record per CDR3 protein. The sample includes around 100,000 distinct CDR3 sequences, 17% of them seen just once. The sequence was collected from a human donor in good health. V and J are TRBV20-1 and TRBJ2-7; 7 bases are a match to TRBD2. The CDR3 DNA follows: TGCAGTGCTAGTAGCGGGTCCTCCTTCTACGAGCAGTACTTC. It yields the protein CSASSGSSFYEQYF.